The 16 T cell receptor beta chains presented below share a single source sample, sequenced in a study of T cell repertoires in cytomegalovirus infection. MiXCR was run by TCRdb on the reads, yielding one entry per CDR3 protein. The repertoire has hundreds of thousands of distinct CDR3 sequences, about 24% of them found once; the top ten carry under 8.5%. Sequences were obtained from CD8+ T cells from PBMCs. These receptor sequences come from a human donor in good health (CMV status not recorded). Some clones in this sample may be carry-over from other donors' samples.

In this sample, this clonotype turned up many times. The J gene is TRBJ2-3, the V gene TRBV7-2; unclear D gene. Germline CDR1 is SGHTA and CDR2 is FQGNSA. The V end lost 1 base, the J end lost 7 bases, and 6 bases lay between the germline ends. This CDR3 has 12 amino acids. The CDR3 here is CASSLDGYTQYF. The CDR3 region has the DNA TGTGCCAGCAGCTTAGACGGTTATACGCAGTATTTT.

This clonotype was seen ten or more times. The chain combines TRBV6-1 with TRBJ1-1; no clear D. From germline, CDR1 is MNHNS and CDR2 SASEGT. The CDR3 length is 11 residues. Between the trimmed V and J ends, which lost 7 bases and 4 bases, there was a span of 7 bases. The CDR3 region is CASIGGTEAFF. In DNA form, the CDR3 reads TGTGCCAGCATCGGAGGCACTGAAGCTTTCTTT.

Only a few counts were recorded for this clonotype. V gene TRBV19 combines with J gene TRBJ1-1; TRBD1 matches at 8 bases. Looked up from germline, CDR1 is LNHDA and CDR2 is SQIVND (reference sequence). The CDR3 runs 14 residues. Trimming took 6 bases from V and 6 from J; bases not matched to a gene: 9. In DNA, the CDR3 is TGTGCCAGTAGACAGGGGGTCAGACGTGCTGAAGCTTTCTTT. It yields the protein CASRQGVRRAEAFF.

This clonotype was seen at least ten times. The V gene is TRBV6-2 or TRBV6-3, the J gene TRBJ1-1, with D hard to call. Germline V gene sequence: CDR1 MNHEY, CDR2 SVGEGT. The CDR3 contains 11 residues. Trimming cost V 5 bases and J 6 bases, with 7 bases left between them. CDR3 loop: CASSDGAEAFF. CDR3 bases: TGTGCCAGCAGTGATGGCGCTGAAGCTTTCTTT.

This clonotype was observed at least ten times. V gene TRBV6-6 combines with J gene TRBJ1-1; D ambiguous. From germline, CDR1 is MNHNY and CDR2 SVGAGI (reference sequence). Trimming shortened V by 4 bases and J by 1 base, and 10 bases separated the two germline ends. CDR3 size: 14 residues. CDR3 sequence (DNA): TGTGCCAGCAGTTCACTCGACCGGAACACTGAAGCTTTCTTT. Translating gives CASSSLDRNTEAFF.

This clonotype came up a few times. The rearrangement uses TRBV2 and TRBJ2-7, with 10 bases lining up with TRBD2. The CDR3 covers 19 residues. Per germline, CDR1 SNHLY and CDR2 FYNNEI. V lost 2 bases and J lost 0; bases outside the gene matches: 13. In DNA form, the CDR3 reads TGTGCCAGCAGTGAACTAGCGGGGGCCCCGACCTCGAGCTCCTACGAGCAGTACTTC. Translation gives CASSELAGAPTSSSYEQYF.

This chain joins TRBV24-1 and TRBJ2-1; no clear D gene. The CDR3 extends over 12 amino acids. In germline, CDR1 is KGHDR, CDR2 SFDVKD. Between the trimmed V and J ends, which lost 2 bases and 9 bases, there was a span of 7 bases. The CDR3 protein is CATSDYRREQFF. The CDR3 nucleotides are TGTGCCACCAGTGATTACCGCCGTGAGCAGTTCTTC.

This chain links TRBV27 with TRBJ2-1; a weak D match, TRBD2 (6 bases). This CDR3 is built from 16 residues. V lost 8 bases to trimming and J lost 3 bases, with 20 bases between them. Per germline, CDR1 MNHEY and CDR2 SMNVEV (reference sequence). CDR3 region: CASQLLASAIYNEQFF. DNA of the CDR3: TGTGCCAGCCAGCTCCTCGCTAGCGCAATCTACAATGAGCAGTTCTTC.

CDR3: CSAMYQETQYF. The CDR3, as DNA: TGCAGTGCTATGTACCAAGAGACCCAGTACTTC. V gene TRBV20-1 combines with J gene TRBJ2-5; D is undetermined. Germline V gene sequence: CDR1 DFQATT, CDR2 SNEGSKA (reference sequence). V was pared by 4 bases and J by 0 bases, with 3 bases between. The CDR3 spans 11 residues.

This clonotype was observed many times. The rearrangement joins TRBV5-1 to TRBJ1-1; D not resolved. The CDR3 spans 14 residues. The germline V gene has CDR1 SGHRS and CDR2 YFSETQ. Trimming left V 2 bases short and J 1 base short, with 9 bases between. The CDR3 here is CASSFSGQNTEAFF. CDR3 in DNA: TGCGCCAGCAGCTTTTCGGGCCAGAACACTGAAGCTTTCTTT.

Concerning this clonotype itself: Since a much larger clone is just one base distant, this may be a read error. The V and J genes are TRBV7-6 and TRBJ1-1, with 7 bases that match TRBD1. The CDR3 is 17 amino acids. The V and J ends lost 1 base and 3 bases, in that order; junction bases with no gene match: 11. CDR1 is SGHVS and CDR2 is FNYEAQ in the germline V gene. The CDR3 here is CASSLDQRTGGDTEAFF. CDR3 nucleotide sequence: TGTGCCAGCAGCTTAGACCAGAGGACAGGTGGGGACACTGAAGCTTTCTTT. Drawing the rest from reference TRBV7-6 and TRBJ1-1, the complete variable domain is GAGVSQSPRYKVTKRGQDVALRCDPISGHVSLYWYRQALGQGPEFLTYFNYEAQQDKSGLPNDRFSAERPEGSISTLTIQRTEQRDSAMYRCASSLDQRTGGDTEAFFGQGTRLTVV.

This rearrangement joins TRBV12-3 or TRBV12-4 to TRBJ2-5; D is undetermined. V shed 0 bases and J shed 2 bases, with 10 bases lying between them. This CDR3 has 15 residues. CDR3 sequence: CASSLAASNQETQYF. For the CDR3, the DNA is TGTGCCAGCAGTTTAGCCGCAAGTAATCAAGAGACCCAGTACTTC.

This chain links TRBV28 with TRBJ2-5, with 8 bases aligning to TRBD1. Germline V CDR1 and CDR2: MDHEN, SYDVKM. With V trimmed by 6 bases and J by 4 bases, 13 bases remained unmatched. CDR3 size: 16 residues. CDR3 sequence (DNA): TGTGCCAGCAGCCGTAGGCAGGGGGCGGCGGTAGAGACCCAGTACTTC. It codes for CASSRRQGAAVETQYF.

The chain links TRBV6-2 or TRBV6-3 to TRBJ2-7; 9 bases agree with TRBD2. V trimming: 5 bases; J trimming: 3 bases; junction bases outside the gene matches: 8. Germline CDR1 reads MNHEY; CDR2 reads SVGEGT. This CDR3 is built from 15 residues. CDR3 nucleotides: TGTGCCAGCAGTGTAGCGGGGGAGGCGTTCTACGAGCAGTACGTC. Protein: CASSVAGEAFYEQYV.

The rearrangement joins TRBV2 to TRBJ1-6, with 7 bases lining up with TRBD1. V gave up 6 bases and J gave up 7 bases; unmatched junction bases: 6. CDR3 length: 14 amino acids. Germline V CDR1 and CDR2: SNHLY, FYNNEI. The CDR3 protein is CASSLGGANSPLHF. CDR3 bases: TGTGCCAGCAGCCTAGGGGGCGCAAATTCACCCCTCCACTTT.

This clonotype was found many times. CDR3 sequence reads: CASSLGTGAYEQYV. The DNA for the CDR3 is TGTGCCAGCAGCTTAGGGACAGGGGCATACGAGCAGTACGTC. This chain links TRBV7-8 with TRBJ2-7; 9 nucleotides align to TRBD1. Per the germline V gene, CDR1 is SGHVS and CDR2 is FQNEAQ. The CDR3 extends over 14 amino acids. The trim removed 1 base at V and 4 bases at J, leaving 2 bases unmatched.